Below, 29 T cell receptor beta chains from the same sample are listed, as sequenced in a study of cytomegalovirus exposure and HLA in healthy donors. PCR employed 60 Vbeta and 13 Jbeta primers. The method was immunoSEQ multiplex PCR; TCRdb's version includes in-frame clones alone and lacks a portion of them. This table holds roughly 110,000 clones, about 74% found once. Sample: PBMCs. All receptors derive from a woman in her 40s in good health and CMV-seropositive.

J is TRBJ1-3 and V is TRBV10-3; 8 nucleotides match TRBD1. V lost 4 bases, J lost 4 bases, and 3 bases stayed unmatched. The CDR3 sequence is 14 residues long. CDR1 and CDR2 from the germline V gene are ENHRY and SYGVKD. CDR3 coding DNA: TGTGCCATCAGTGTGGACAGGGCAGGAAACACCATATATTTT. It yields the protein CAISVDRAGNTIYF.

The rearrangement uses TRBV5-1 and TRBJ2-7; weak D call: TRBD1 (6 bases). This CDR3 region has 14 residues. Germline V gene sequence: CDR1 SGHRS, CDR2 YFSETQ. V lost 2 bases and J lost 4, with 13 bases in between. This chain's CDR3 is CASSLQGELYEQYF. The CDR3 DNA is TGCGCCAGCAGCTTACAGGGCGAGCTATACGAGCAGTACTTC.

This chain joins TRBV6-5 and TRBJ1-6; weak D call: TRBD1 (5 bases). Germline-derived CDR1 and CDR2 are MNHEY and SVGAGI. V shed 0 bases and J shed 11 bases, with 14 bases lying between them. This CDR3 region has 15 residues. In DNA form, the CDR3 reads TGTGCCAGCAGTTACTCGAGTGGCGGGGGTACACCCCTCCACTTT. Translation: CASSYSSGGGTPLHF.

The DNA of the CDR3 is TGTGCCAGCATATCGACCGGGAGACAACAGTACTTC. This encodes CASISTGRQQYF. This chain uses TRBV6-5 with TRBJ2-7; D possibly corresponds to TRBD2 (6 bases). This CDR3 has 12 residues. The germline V gene encodes CDR1 MNHEY and CDR2 SVGAGI. The V end lost 7 bases, the J end lost 10 bases, and 17 bases lay between the germline ends.

CDR3 protein: CASSEWEDTNEKLFF. The DNA for the CDR3 is TGTGCCAGCAGTGAATGGGAGGATACTAATGAAAAACTGTTTTTT. This chain links TRBV6-1 with TRBJ1-4, with D hard to call. Germline V gene data show CDR1 as MNHNS and CDR2 as SASEGT. The CDR3 runs to 15 residues. Trimming pared 2 bases from V and 2 bases from J, leaving 9 bases between.

The chain uses TRBV30 and TRBJ1-6, with 7 bases lining up with TRBD1. Germline V gene lookup returns CDR1 GTSNPN and CDR2 SVGIG (reference sequence). The CDR3 is 16 residues long. V was clipped by 2 bases and J by 3 bases; unmatched bases: 7. The CDR3 protein is CAWSQGQPNYNSPLHF. In nucleotides, the CDR3 is TGTGCCTGGAGTCAGGGACAGCCAAACTATAATTCACCCCTCCACTTT.

This rearrangement joins TRBV6-1 to TRBJ1-1; D gene unclear. Germline assignment: CDR1 MNHNS and CDR2 SASEGT. Trimming pared 4 bases from V and 0 bases from J, leaving 9 bases between. This CDR3 spans 14 amino acids. The chain's CDR3 is CASSVRRMNTEAFF. CDR3 bases: TGTGCCAGCAGTGTGCGGCGTATGAACACTGAAGCTTTCTTT.

The rearrangement joins TRBV18 to TRBJ1-3; D unclear. V lost 0 bases, J lost 0 bases, and 9 bases lay in between. This CDR3 contains 16 residues. Germline values: CDR1 KGHSH, CDR2 LQKENI. CDR3 DNA sequence: TGTGCCAGCTCACCACCACGCCACAACTCTGGAAACACCATATATTTT. Encoded protein: CASSPPRHNSGNTIYF.

The rearrangement uses TRBV7-2 and TRBJ1-6, with TRBD1 matching over 8 bases. The V and J ends lost 2 bases and 9 bases, in that order; junction bases with no gene match: 12. CDR1 is SGHTA, CDR2 FQGNSA, per germline. The CDR3 sequence is 17 residues long. CDR3 protein: CASSLRVGQGAFSPLHF. The CDR3 nucleotides are TGTGCCAGCAGCTTAAGAGTAGGGCAGGGGGCATTTTCACCCCTCCACTTT.

The chain joins TRBV19 to TRBJ1-2; perhaps TRBD1 as D (5 bases). There are 16 residues in the CDR3. V was clipped by 0 bases and J by 4 bases, with 15 bases between them. CDR1 is LNHDA, CDR2 SQIVND, per germline (reference sequence). DNA for the CDR3: TGTGCCAGTAGTATAGATGGGATGACAGAAGGCTATGGCTACACCTTC. It is translated as CASSIDGMTEGYGYTF.

The chain couples TRBV5-1 to TRBJ2-1, with TRBD1 matching over 9 bases. J was trimmed by 6 bases and V by 2 bases; bases with no gene match: 12. Germline assignment: CDR1 SGHRS and CDR2 YFSETQ. CDR3 size: 17 residues. The CDR3: CASSLRSLGQGINEQFF. CDR3 DNA: TGCGCCAGCAGCTTAAGATCGTTGGGACAGGGTATCAATGAGCAGTTCTTC.

The chain is built from TRBV18 and TRBJ2-2, with 7 positions matching TRBD1. The V and J ends lost 6 bases and 1 base, in that order; junction bases with no gene match: 2. The CDR3 sequence is 14 residues long. The germline gives CDR1 KGHSH, CDR2 LQKENI. The CDR3 is CASSGTENTGELFF. In nucleotides, the CDR3 is TGTGCCAGCTCCGGGACAGAGAACACCGGGGAGCTGTTTTTT.

The chain couples TRBV4-2 to TRBJ2-2; 7 positions agree with TRBD2. J lost 7 bases, V lost 3 bases, and 8 bases had no gene match. Per germline, CDR1 LGHNA and CDR2 YNFKEQ. CDR3 length: 15 amino acids. Written as DNA, the CDR3 is TGTGCCAGCAGCCATGGGGGGGAGGGGATCGGGGAGCTGTTTTTT. It translates to CASSHGGEGIGELFF.

The chain is built from TRBV9 and TRBJ1-6, with 7 bases aligning to TRBD1. Looked up from germline, CDR1 is SGDLS and CDR2 is YYNGEE. The V and J ends lost 4 bases and 8 bases, in that order; junction bases with no gene match: 6. The CDR3 has 14 amino acids. CDR3 region: CASSTTGAHSPLHF. CDR3 in DNA: TGTGCCAGCAGCACAACAGGGGCCCATTCACCCCTCCACTTT. Full variable domain (rest looked up from reference TRBV9 and TRBJ1-6): DSGVTQTPKHLITATGQRVTLRCSPRSGDLSVYWYQQSLDQGLQFLIQYYNGEERAKGNILERFSAQQFPDLHSELNLSSLELGDSALYFCASSTTGAHSPLHFGNGTRLTVT.

In nucleotides, the CDR3 is TGTGCCAGCACCTGGACACCCCGTACGAACACTGAAGCTTTCTTT. Protein sequence: CASTWTPRTNTEAFF. The rearrangement uses TRBV6-6 and TRBJ1-1, with D possibly matching TRBD1 (5 bases). Trimming removed 7 bases at V and 1 base at J, with 16 bases between. This CDR3 is 15 amino acids long. CDR1 MNHNY and CDR2 SVGAGI come from the germline V gene (reference sequence).

The rearrangement uses TRBV11-2 and TRBJ1-1, with D perhaps TRBD1 (5 bases). Trimming took off 6 bases at V and 5 bases at J, with 16 bases between the two ends. Germline-derived CDR1 and CDR2 are SGHAT and FQNNGV. The CDR3 is 14 amino acids. In DNA, the CDR3 is TGTGCCAGCAGTTCCCGGACCCGGGGGACTGAAGCTTTCTTT. The encoded protein is CASSSRTRGTEAFF.

This clone was detected a few times. This chain links TRBV6-5 with TRBJ2-7; 11 nucleotides match TRBD1. Germline lookup yields CDR1 MNHEY and CDR2 SVGAGI. The CDR3 runs 16 residues. Trimming removed 4 bases from V and 1 base from J; junction bases left unmatched: 6. The chain's CDR3 is CASSWSGTGGSYEQYF. For the CDR3, the DNA is TGTGCCAGCAGTTGGTCCGGGACAGGGGGATCCTACGAGCAGTACTTC.

This rearrangement joins TRBV7-3 to TRBJ2-6; no clear D. CDR1 and CDR2 from the germline V gene are SGHTA and FQGTGA. CDR3 length: 13 residues. V lost 3 bases and J 4 bases, leaving 4 bases between the germline ends. Here the CDR3 DNA reads TGTGCCAGCAGCTTCGGGGGGGCCAACGTCCTGACTTTC. Amino acids: CASSFGGANVLTF.

This clone was detected only once. V is TRBV7-2 and J is TRBJ1-2; 8 bases agree with TRBD1. Per the germline V gene, CDR1 is SGHTA and CDR2 is FQGNSA. With 1 base clipped from V and 5 bases from J, the junction kept 9 bases outside the gene matches. The CDR3 totals 16 residues. The CDR3 loop reads CASSLVPMDRAYGYTF. In DNA form, the CDR3 reads TGTGCCAGCAGCTTAGTTCCCATGGACAGGGCTTATGGCTACACCTTC.

This chain joins TRBV4-1 and TRBJ1-1; 10 bases align to TRBD1. Per the germline V gene, CDR1 is MGHRA and CDR2 is YSYEKL. CDR3 length equals 16 residues. The junction had 10 bases not matched to a gene; V was cut back by 3 bases and J by 6 bases. CDR3 coding DNA: TGCGCCAGCAGCCAGGAGACTAGGACAGGGGGTCCTGAAGCTTTCTTT. Amino acid sequence: CASSQETRTGGPEAFF.

The J gene is TRBJ2-1, the V gene TRBV10-3; TRBD2 is a possible D gene (5 bases). The CDR3 sequence is 15 residues long. V was pared by 7 bases and J by 7 bases, with 20 bases between. The V gene's germline CDR1 is ENHRY and CDR2 SYGVKD. Written as DNA, the CDR3 is TGTGCCATCACCAAAGAGGGCCCCATCTCGAATGAGCAGTTCTTC. This encodes CAITKEGPISNEQFF.

The V gene is TRBV7-2, the J gene TRBJ1-6; 8 bases match TRBD1. Germline V CDR1 and CDR2: SGHTA, FQGNSA. The trim removed 5 bases at V and 10 bases at J, leaving 7 bases unmatched. The CDR3 loop spans 14 amino acids. This CDR3 reads CASSPTGARSPLHF. The CDR3, as DNA: TGTGCCAGCAGCCCGACAGGGGCGAGGTCACCCCTCCACTTT.

The chain carries TRBV2 and TRBJ2-5, with D hard to call. Germline V CDR1 and CDR2: SNHLY, FYNNEI. The length of the CDR3 is 11 residues. Trimming removed 6 bases at V and 4 bases at J, with 6 bases between. The CDR3 nucleotides are TGTGCCAGCAGCCTACGAGAGACCCAGTACTTC. Translating it yields CASSLRETQYF.

The rearrangement joins TRBV9 to TRBJ2-1; TRBD2 agrees at 9 bases. The germline gives CDR1 SGDLS, CDR2 YYNGEE. V dropped 3 bases and J dropped 15; count of bases not matched to a gene: 10. The CDR3 totals 13 residues. The CDR3 region is CASSATASGALFF. The CDR3, as DNA: TGTGCCAGCAGCGCCACCGCTAGCGGGGCCCTGTTCTTC.

This clone was detected only a few times. This chain links TRBV7-2 with TRBJ2-5; 10 bases agree with TRBD1. The DNA matches TRBJ2-7 better at its end, which makes the J call doubtful. Germline V gives CDR1 SGHTA, CDR2 FQGNSA. This CDR3 contains 12 residues. In nucleotides, the CDR3 is TGTGCCAGCAGCTGGACAGGGGGCGAGCAGTACTTC. It codes for CASSWTGGEQYF.

This clone appeared a single time. The J gene is TRBJ2-7, the V gene TRBV19; tentative D call: TRBD2 (5 bases). The V gene lost 4 bases and the J gene lost 5 bases, with 15 bases spanning the gap. The CDR3 is 14 amino acids. The V gene's germline CDR1 is LNHDA and CDR2 SQIVND (reference sequence). CDR3 sequence (DNA): TGTGCCAGTAGTACCAGCGCGGGTTCCGACGAGCAGTACTTC. Its protein product is CASSTSAGSDEQYF.

The chain employs TRBV27 and TRBJ1-5, with a weak D call TRBD1 (5 bases). This CDR3 has 13 residues. The V gene's germline CDR1 is MNHEY and CDR2 SMNVEV (reference sequence). The V and J ends lost 7 bases and 4 bases respectively, with 11 bases between them. CDR3 residues: CASTNRGNQPQHF. CDR3 bases: TGTGCCAGCACCAACCGGGGGAATCAGCCCCAGCATTTT.

This clone is deemed medium-sized. This chain connects TRBV21-1 to TRBJ2-5; the table's D gene call, TRBD1, was not cross checked with the DNA. TRBV21-1 is a recognized pseudogene. The CDR3 is made up of 14 amino acids. CDR3 nucleotides: TGTGCCAGCAGCAAACGATGCAGGTGGGAGACCCAGTACTTC. It specifies CASSKRCRWETQYF.

This clone was counted ten times or more. The rearrangement joins TRBV2 to TRBJ2-1, with 8 bases aligning to TRBD2. The germline CDR1 and CDR2 sequences are SNHLY and FYNNEI. The CDR3 spans 16 residues. The V segment lost 3 bases and the J segment 6 bases; nucleotides outside the gene matches: 10. Written as DNA, the CDR3 is TGTGCCAGCAGTGAGCGGGTTAGCGGGGCCCTCAATGAGCAGTTCTTC. Amino acid sequence: CASSERVSGALNEQFF.